These 13 T cell receptor beta chains share one sample of origin, sequenced in a study of blood T cell repertoires in COVID-19. Assay used: immunoSEQ multiplex PCR; TCRdb lists only in-frame clones, some missing. Of around 70,000 clones listed, around 80% are singletons. Source material: peripheral blood. The source is a man between 65 and 85 years old who had recovered from COVID-19.

This chain joins TRBV5-1 and TRBJ1-2; 7 bases map to TRBD1. Losses at the gene ends were 4 bases for V and 5 bases for J; bases not matched to a gene: 8. The CDR3 contains 14 residues. Germline CDR1 is SGHRS and CDR2 is YFSETQ. CDR3 sequence (DNA): TGCGCCAGCAGCGAAGGACAGGACGCATATGGCTACACCTTC. It encodes CASSEGQDAYGYTF.

The chain is built from TRBV5-4 and TRBJ1-4; perhaps TRBD1 as D (6 bases). The CDR3 covers 17 residues. Trimming left V 0 bases short and J 7 bases short, with 19 bases between. Looked up from germline, CDR1 is SGHNT and CDR2 is YYREEE (reference sequence). The CDR3 loop is CASSLAPPGGPGEKLFF. The CDR3 DNA reads as TGTGCCAGCAGCTTGGCCCCCCCCGGGGGGCCTGGTGAAAAACTGTTTTTT.

The V and J genes are TRBV3-1 (or the pseudogene TRBV3-2) and TRBJ2-4; 9 bases map to TRBD2. The CDR3 spans 17 residues. The trim removed 1 base at V and 6 bases at J, leaving 10 bases unmatched. The germline gives CDR1 LGHDT, CDR2 YNNKEL (reference sequence). The CDR3 protein is CASSQAKRGAGSNIQYF. The CDR3 DNA sequence: TGTGCCAGCAGCCAAGCTAAGCGGGGGGCAGGGTCAAACATTCAGTACTTC.

The genes are TRBV30 and TRBJ1-4; a weak D match, TRBD1 (6 bases). V lost 2 bases and J 4 bases, leaving 14 bases between the germline ends. Germline loops: CDR1 GTSNPN, CDR2 SVGIG (reference sequence). The length of the CDR3 is 15 residues. The CDR3 sequence is CAWSLTPQGNEKLFF. Here the CDR3 DNA reads TGTGCCTGGAGTCTAACCCCACAGGGTAATGAAAAACTGTTTTTT.

This rearrangement joins TRBV5-1 to TRBJ1-6; D perhaps matches TRBD1 (6 bases). Deletions cut 0 bases from V and 8 bases from J, with 9 bases between. CDR3 length: 14 amino acids. Germline CDR1 SGHRS, CDR2 YFSETQ. The CDR3 bases are TGCGCCAGCAGCTTGGAACAGGGATATTCACCCCTCCACTTT. The encoded protein is CASSLEQGYSPLHF.

The chain recombines TRBV5-4 with TRBJ1-4, with D perhaps TRBD1 (6 bases). CDR1 SGHNT and CDR2 YYREEE come from the germline V gene (reference sequence). Trimming left V 1 base short and J 6 bases short, with 10 bases between. This CDR3 comprises 14 residues. The CDR3 region is CASSLSGAHEKLFF. The CDR3 bases are TGTGCCAGCAGCTTGTCAGGGGCTCATGAAAAACTGTTTTTT.

The rearrangement joins TRBV19 to TRBJ2-3; TRBD2 aligns across 8 bases. Germline-derived CDR1 and CDR2 are LNHDA and SQIVND (reference sequence). After removal of 5 bases from V and 7 bases from J, the junction contained 11 bases not matched to a gene. CDR3 length equals 15 residues. The CDR3 coding sequence is TGTGCCAGTAGTTTTAGCGGGAAAATTACACATACGCAGTATTTT. Protein product: CASSFSGKITHTQYF.

The V and J genes are TRBV28 and TRBJ2-1, with 9 bases fitting TRBD2. CDR1 and CDR2 from the germline V gene are MDHEN and SYDVKM. This CDR3 has 16 residues. The junction had 11 bases not matched to a gene; V was cut back by 8 bases and J by 3 bases. The CDR3 DNA is TGTGCCAGCCAAAATTTTAGACTAGCGGACTACAATGAGCAGTTCTTC. It translates to CASQNFRLADYNEQFF. The full variable domain, completed using reference TRBV28 and TRBJ2-1, is DVKVTQSSRYLVKRTGEKVFLECVQDMDHENMFWYRQDPGLGLRLIYFSYDVKMKEKGDIPEGYSVSREKKERFSLILESASTNQTSMYLCASQNFRLADYNEQFFGPGTRLTVL.

The V call is TRBV6-2 or TRBV6-3, the J call TRBJ2-4, with 8 positions matching TRBD2. Germline V gives CDR1 MNHEY, CDR2 SVGEGT. The V segment lost 2 bases and the J segment 10 bases; nucleotides outside the gene matches: 7. The CDR3 totals 14 residues. The CDR3 sequence is CASSYERGGRIQYF. DNA for the CDR3: TGTGCCAGCAGTTACGAACGGGGGGGCCGGATTCAGTACTTC.

The genes are TRBV3-1 (or the pseudogene TRBV3-2) and TRBJ2-7; tentatively, D is TRBD2 (5 bases). The CDR3 is 15 amino acids. Germline V CDR1 and CDR2: LGHDT, YNNKEL (reference sequence). Trimming removed 0 bases at V and 0 bases at J, with 9 bases between. The CDR3 sequence: CASSQDLGISYEQYF. DNA of the CDR3: TGTGCCAGCAGCCAAGATCTCGGGATCTCCTACGAGCAGTACTTC.

This sequence joins TRBV5-1 and TRBJ2-5, with D possibly TRBD1 on 5 matching bases. V lost 2 bases and J 1 base, leaving 15 bases between the germline ends. From germline, CDR1 is SGHRS and CDR2 YFSETQ. The CDR3 is made up of 16 amino acids. CDR3 protein: CASSFGLLRVQETQYF. The DNA for the CDR3 is TGCGCCAGCAGCTTTGGTTTGCTCAGGGTCCAAGAGACCCAGTACTTC.

The chain combines TRBV10-3 with TRBJ2-1; TRBD2 matches at 11 bases. This CDR3 comprises 16 residues. Germline CDR1 reads ENHRY; CDR2 reads SYGVKD. V trimming: 6 bases; J trimming: 4 bases; junction bases outside the gene matches: 8. The CDR3, as DNA: TGTGCCATCAGGGAGGGACTAGCGGTGATATACAATGAGCAGTTCTTC. Amino acids: CAIREGLAVIYNEQFF.

The chain couples TRBV27 to TRBJ2-1, with 7 bases that match TRBD2. J gave up 5 bases and V 5 bases, and 6 bases lay outside the gene matches. Per the germline V gene, CDR1 is MNHEY and CDR2 is SMNVEV (reference sequence). This CDR3 is built from 14 residues. In DNA, the CDR3 is TGTGCCAGCAGTACGGGACTAACCCACAATGAGCAGTTCTTC. The encoded protein is CASSTGLTHNEQFF.